The 21 T cell receptor beta chains in this list originate from one sample, sequenced in a study of breast tumors, draining lymph nodes, adjacent tissues. Axillary draining lymph nodes of breast cancer patients supplied the node samples. Using its own MiXCR run on the multiplex PCR reads, TCRdb lists one record per CDR3 protein. The sample consists of 200,000 or so distinct CDR3 sequences, roughly 29% of them appearing once. The sequencing input was axillary lymph node tissue. The source of these receptors is a female donor with breast cancer. Some clones in this sample may be carry-over from other donors' samples.

In regard to this clonotype: This clone may be a read error of a much larger clone one base away. The chain links TRBV20-1 to TRBJ2-7; tentative D call: TRBD2 (5 bases). The CDR3 is 10 residues long. The germline V gene has CDR1 DFQATT and CDR2 SNEGSKA (reference sequence). CDR3 in DNA: TGCGGTGCTTTAGCGTACGAGCAGTACTTC. Translating gives CGALAYEQYF.

Points on this clonotype: One base away lies a much larger clone, so this may be a sequencing read error. The chain joins TRBV20-1 to TRBJ1-4; D is possibly TRBD1 (5 bases). The CDR3 runs 14 residues. The V and J ends lost 0 bases and 10 bases respectively, with 15 bases between them. The V gene's germline CDR1 is DFQATT and CDR2 SNEGSKA (reference sequence). CDR3 in DNA: TGCAGTGCTAGAGACCTCGGGGCTAGTGCAAAACTGTTTTTT. Translation: CSARDLGASAKLFF.

The V call is TRBV7-9, the J call TRBJ1-2; unclear D gene. V dropped 3 bases and J dropped 4 bases, with 6 bases sitting between them. Germline assignment: CDR1 SEHNR and CDR2 FQNEAQ (reference sequence). This CDR3 spans 12 amino acids. The CDR3 region has the DNA TGTGCCAGCAGCTTTTTAGGCTATGGCTACACCTTC. This encodes CASSFLGYGYTF.

This clonotype was seen at least ten times. The chain uses TRBV2 and TRBJ2-5, with D perhaps being TRBD1 or TRBD2 (5 bases each). V lost 1 base to trimming and J lost 4 bases, with 13 bases between them. Germline V gene sequence: CDR1 SNHLY, CDR2 FYNNEI. CDR3 length equals 15 residues. CDR3 bases: TGTGCCAGCAGTGAAGGGGGGACGTCGGGAGAGACCCAGTACTTC. Protein product: CASSEGGTSGETQYF.

This clonotype has at least ten counts. This rearrangement joins TRBV7-8 to TRBJ1-5; weak D call: TRBD1 (5 bases). The V gene lost 5 bases and the J gene lost 0 bases, with 11 bases spanning the gap. This CDR3 is built from 15 residues. Per germline, CDR1 SGHVS and CDR2 FQNEAQ. As DNA, the CDR3 is TGTGCCAGCAGCAGTAAAAGGGGTAGCAATCAGCCCCAGCATTTT. Translation gives CASSSKRGSNQPQHF.

This clonotype showed up many times. J is TRBJ2-2 and V is TRBV30; 10 nucleotides align to TRBD1. CDR1 GTSNPN and CDR2 SVGIG come from the germline V gene (reference sequence). V lost 1 base and J lost 5; bases outside the gene matches: 4. The CDR3 length is 15 residues. The CDR3 sequence is CAWSGGTGVTGELFF. The CDR3 DNA sequence: TGTGCCTGGAGTGGGGGGACAGGGGTTACCGGGGAGCTGTTTTTT. The variable domain in full, with the rest retrieved from reference TRBV30 and TRBJ2-2, is SQTIHQWPATLVQPVGSPLSLECTVEGTSNPNLYWYRQAAGRGLQLLFYSVGIGQISSEVPQNLSASRPQDRQFILSSKKLLLSDSGFYLCAWSGGTGVTGELFFGEGSRLTVL.

This clonotype was detected ten times or more. J is TRBJ2-7 and V is TRBV6-1; D is unresolved. V was pared by 1 base and J by 5 bases, with 9 bases between. CDR3 length: 13 amino acids. Germline V gives CDR1 MNHNS, CDR2 SASEGT. This chain's CDR3 is CASSEVVFHEQYF. Written as DNA, the CDR3 is TGTGCCAGCAGTGAAGTGGTCTTCCACGAGCAGTACTTC.

This clonotype was observed many times. J is TRBJ2-5 and V is TRBV12-3 or TRBV12-4; D might be TRBD2 (6 bases). This CDR3 spans 14 amino acids. V shed 5 bases and J shed 3 bases, with 13 bases lying between them. The CDR3 protein is CASSPLGGKETQYF. DNA for the CDR3: TGTGCCAGCAGTCCCTTGGGAGGCAAAGAGACCCAGTACTTC.

This clonotype was detected a few times. This chain uses TRBV3-1 with TRBJ2-7; TRBD2 matches 10 bases. With V trimmed by 3 bases and J by 4 bases, 9 bases remained unmatched. The germline gives CDR1 LGHDT, CDR2 YNNKEL (reference sequence). CDR3 size: 16 residues. CDR3 loop: CASSQRSGRAFYEQYF. The CDR3 DNA reads as TGTGCCAGCAGCCAGAGGAGCGGGAGGGCCTTTTACGAGCAGTACTTC.

A remark on this clonotype: A read error may be the cause here, since a much bigger clone is one base away. The chain has TRBV4-1 and TRBJ2-1, with 7 bases lining up with TRBD1. This CDR3 is 15 amino acids long. Germline V gene data show CDR1 as MGHRA and CDR2 as YSYEKL. The DNA for the CDR3 is TGCGCCAGCAGTCCCACAGGGGCCTCCTACAATGAGCAGCTCTTC. Translating gives CASSPTGASYNEQLF.

This sequence joins TRBV18 and TRBJ2-2; D call uncertain. Germline V gene data show CDR1 as KGHSH and CDR2 as LQKENI. V shed 2 bases and J shed 2 bases, with 15 bases lying between them. The CDR3 sequence is 17 residues long. The CDR3 DNA reads as TGTGCCAGCTCACCAGCCTTTAGGAGCGCAAACACCGGGGAGCTGTTTTTT. It is translated as CASSPAFRSANTGELFF.

This clonotype was observed at least ten times. The V gene is TRBV20-1, the J gene TRBJ1-2, with D unclear. With 0 bases removed from V and 3 bases from J, the gap between germline ends came to 5 bases. Germline V lookup: CDR1 DFQATT, CDR2 SNEGSKA (reference sequence). This CDR3 has 12 amino acids. CDR3 protein: CSARDEYYGYTF. CDR3 bases: TGCAGTGCTAGAGATGAGTACTATGGCTACACCTTC.

The rearrangement links TRBV2 to TRBJ2-1; TRBD2 agrees at 9 bases. The germline V gene has CDR1 SNHLY and CDR2 FYNNEI. The CDR3 extends over 14 amino acids. J gave up 6 bases and V 8 bases, and 8 bases lay outside the gene matches. CDR3 loop: CASQKRGDSNEQFF. The DNA for the CDR3 is TGTGCCAGCCAGAAGCGGGGGGACTCCAATGAGCAGTTCTTC.

On this clonotype itself: This may arise from a read error, as a much more abundant clone is one base away. The V gene is TRBV3-1, the J gene TRBJ1-2, with 10 bases fitting TRBD1. The junction had 10 bases not matched to a gene; V was cut back by 10 bases and J by 8 bases. The V gene's germline CDR1 is LGHDT and CDR2 YNNKEL (reference sequence). This CDR3 contains 13 residues. The CDR3 here is CANRPDRGQGYTF. DNA of the CDR3: TGTGCCAACAGACCTGACAGGGGGCAGGGCTACACCTTC.

This clonotype was seen at least ten times. The V call is TRBV20-1, the J call TRBJ2-3; 8 positions agree with TRBD1. Trimming removed 3 bases from V and 2 bases from J; junction bases left unmatched: 7. This CDR3 is 15 amino acids long. Germline-derived CDR1 and CDR2 are DFQATT and SNEGSKA (reference sequence). Here the CDR3 DNA reads TGCAGTGCTAGGTCCCGGACAGGGACCACAGATACGCAGTATTTT. Residues: CSARSRTGTTDTQYF.

This clonotype was found many times. V usage is TRBV28 and J usage is TRBJ1-6; TRBD1 agrees at 8 bases. This CDR3 is 19 amino acids long. V shed 2 bases, J shed 1 base, and the junction held 10 bases outside the gene matches. Germline values: CDR1 MDHEN, CDR2 SYDVKM. The chain's CDR3 is CASSLITRDRRSYNSPLHF. The CDR3 coding sequence is TGTGCCAGCAGTTTAATTACAAGGGACAGGAGGTCCTATAATTCACCCCTCCACTTT.

This clonotype showed up many times. V gene TRBV11-2 combines with J gene TRBJ2-7, with D uncertain. The CDR3 extends over 11 amino acids. CDR1 and CDR2 from the germline V gene are SGHAT and FQNNGV. The V gene lost 3 bases and the J gene lost 6 bases, with 6 bases spanning the gap. The CDR3 DNA follows: TGTGCCAGCAGCTTTTATAGCGAGCAGTACTTC. Protein product: CASSFYSEQYF.

This chain uses TRBV7-9 with TRBJ2-2, with 11 bases lining up with TRBD2. Trimming removed 5 bases from V and 0 bases from J; junction bases left unmatched: 11. CDR3 length: 19 amino acids. In germline, CDR1 is SEHNR, CDR2 FQNEAQ (reference sequence). The CDR3 DNA is TGTGCCAGCAGCCATCTAGCGGGAGGATCGTTCGCGAACACCGGGGAGCTGTTTTTT. Translating it yields CASSHLAGGSFANTGELFF.

On this clonotype: With a much larger clone just one base away, this may be a read error. The chain recombines TRBV20-1 with TRBJ2-7; D not resolved. Looked up from germline, CDR1 is DFQATT and CDR2 is SNEGSKA (reference sequence). CDR3 size: 13 residues. The CDR3 region is CSARAPNAYAQYF. The CDR3 DNA is TGCAGTGCTAGAGCCCCCAACGCCTACGCGCAGTACTTC.

On this clonotype itself: This may stem from a read error, because a much larger clone lies one nucleotide away. The V gene is TRBV6-2 or TRBV6-3, the J gene TRBJ2-7, with 8 bases lining up with TRBD2. V lost 8 bases, J lost 3 bases, and 9 bases stayed unmatched. The germline gives CDR1 MNHEY, CDR2 SVGEGT. The CDR3 contains 14 residues. The CDR3 DNA reads as TGTGCCAGCGGTAACGCCGGGACTAGCTACGAGCAGTACTTC. It yields the protein CASGNAGTSYEQYF.

This clonotype was counted many times. This chain connects TRBV11-3 to TRBJ2-2, with D possibly being TRBD2 (6 bases). This CDR3 has 13 residues. V gave up 7 bases and J gave up 8 bases, with 14 bases separating them. Germline V gene sequence: CDR1 SGHNT, CDR2 YENEEA. The CDR3 sequence: CASTPGGTGELFF. DNA of the CDR3: TGTGCCAGCACCCCCGGAGGGACGGGGGAGCTGTTTTTT.